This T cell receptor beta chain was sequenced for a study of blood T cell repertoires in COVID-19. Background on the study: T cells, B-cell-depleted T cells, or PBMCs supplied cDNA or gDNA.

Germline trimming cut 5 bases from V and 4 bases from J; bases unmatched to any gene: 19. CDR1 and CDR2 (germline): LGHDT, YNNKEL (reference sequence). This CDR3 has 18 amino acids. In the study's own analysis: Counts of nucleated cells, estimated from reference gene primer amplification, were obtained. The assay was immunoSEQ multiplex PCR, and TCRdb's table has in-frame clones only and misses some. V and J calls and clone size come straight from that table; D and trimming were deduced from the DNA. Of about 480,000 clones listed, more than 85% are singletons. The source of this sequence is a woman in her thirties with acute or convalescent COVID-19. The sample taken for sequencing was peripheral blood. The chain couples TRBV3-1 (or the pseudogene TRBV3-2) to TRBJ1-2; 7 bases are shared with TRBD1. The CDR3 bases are TGTGCCAGCAGCTCAAGGGGACCCCGAGACAGGGTCCTCTATGGCTACACCTTC. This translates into CASSSRGPRDRVLYGYTF.